A selection of T cell receptor beta chains follows, all from one sample in a study of shared clonotypes between healthy human individuals. Repertoires were generated with immunoSEQ multiplex PCR, while TCRdb's copy carries only in-frame clones and drops some. The sample holds about 1 million clones, around 76% seen once. Sequencing was performed on memory CD4+ T cells sorted from blood. The receptors come from a man aged 18 to 29 in good health. Both conserved end residues are part of each CDR3. The D gene is left open where the match is weak. Only part of the rows carry a size: once, few, many, or a class if the clone is expanded.

D	V	length	size	J	CDR3	DNA
TRBD2	TRBV15	16	few	TRBJ2-2	CATSRDPASGTGELFF	TGTGCCACCAGCAGAGATCCGGCTAGCGGTACCGGGGAGCTGTTTTTT
TRBD1	TRBV2	16	once	TRBJ2-5	CAISSGTAFFQETQYF	TGTGCCATAAGCAGTGGGACAGCCTTCTTCCAAGAGACCCAGTACTTC
TRBD1	TRBV19	13	.	TRBJ2-5	CASKGAFWETQYF	TGTGCCAGTAAGGGGGCCTTTTGGGAGACCCAGTACTTC
.	TRBV7-2	15	few	TRBJ2-1	CASSPQSGTYNEQFF	TGTGCCAGCAGCCCACAGTCAGGGACCTACAATGAGCAGTTCTTC
TRBD2	TRBV5-1	14	once	TRBJ2-1	CASGTSGSYNEQFF	TGCGCCAGCGGGACTAGCGGCTCCTACAATGAGCAGTTCTTC
.	TRBV28	15	.	TRBJ2-3	CASSLPSELTDTQYF	TGTGCCAGCAGTTTACCCTCAGAACTCACAGATACGCAGTATTTT
.	TRBV9	13	few	TRBJ1-1	CASSSRPNTEAFF	TGTGCCAGCTCTTCCAGGCCGAACACTGAAGCTTTCTTT
.	TRBV10-1	14	.	TRBJ2-2	CASSDENHRRELFF	TGCGCCAGCAGTGATGAGAACCACCGCCGGGAGCTGTTTTTT
.	TRBV7-2	14	many	TRBJ2-7	CASSRAGQNYEQYF	TGTGCCAGCAGCCGGGCCGGACAGAACTACGAGCAGTACTTC
.	TRBV30	13	.	TRBJ1-2	CAQGGGGNYGYTF	TGTGCCCAAGGAGGCGGGGGTAACTATGGCTACACCTTC
.	TRBV18	16	.	TRBJ2-1	CASSPLGGATYNEQFF	TGTGCCAGCTCTCCGTTGGGGGGGGCGACCTACAATGAGCAGTTCTTC
.	TRBV18	14	.	TRBJ2-7	CASSPSPSSYEQYF	TGTGCCAGCTCACCGTCCCCCAGCTCCTACGAGCAGTACTTC
.	TRBV5-5	15	.	TRBJ2-2	CASSPDPKRAGELFF	TGTGCCAGCAGTCCGGACCCAAAAAGGGCCGGGGAGCTGTTTTTT
TRBD2	TRBV10-3	15	.	TRBJ2-1	CAISGEAGGPSEQFF	TGTGCCATCAGTGGGGAAGCGGGGGGGCCCAGTGAGCAGTTCTTC
.	TRBV18	16	.	TRBJ1-3	CASSPLDTSSGNTIYF	TGTGCCAGCTCACCTCTGGACACGAGCTCTGGAAACACCATATATTTT
.	TRBV5-1	14	.	TRBJ1-1	CASSLLLSSGEAFF	TGCGCCAGCAGCTTACTCTTGAGTTCCGGTGAAGCTTTCTTT
TRBD2	TRBV6-5	15	.	TRBJ2-5	CASSPPGLAGETQYF	TGTGCCAGCAGTCCCCCCGGACTAGCAGGGGAGACCCAGTACTTC
.	TRBV21-1	15	.	TRBJ2-7	CASNGRLAPSYEQYF	TGTGCCAGCAATGGGCGACTAGCGCCTTCCTACGAGCAGTACTTC
TRBD1	TRBV18	14	.	TRBJ1-6	CASSRDRANSPLHF	TGTGCCAGCTCAAGGGACAGGGCGAATTCACCCCTCCACTTT
TRBD1	TRBV18	14	once	TRBJ1-5	CASSPATGRGPQHF	TGTGCCAGCTCACCAGCGACAGGGAGAGGGCCCCAGCATTTT
TRBD1	TRBV10-1	13	.	TRBJ1-1	CATRQGTNTEAFF	TGCGCGACCCGACAGGGGACGAACACTGAAGCTTTCTTT
TRBD1	TRBV5-1	19	.	TRBJ1-5	CASSAVLDRKNTNNQPQHF	TGCGCCAGCAGCGCGGTTCTGGACAGGAAAAATACTAACAATCAGCCCCAGCATTTT
.	TRBV2	15	.	TRBJ2-4	CASSEAGGLENIQYF	TGTGCCAGCAGTGAAGCGGGGGGGCTTGAAAACATTCAGTACTTC
.	TRBV18	13	few	TRBJ2-7	CASSPSDSREQYF	TGTGCCAGCTCACCTTCGGATTCGCGGGAGCAGTACTTC
.	TRBV7-2	15	few	TRBJ1-2	CASSLTTGALDGYTF	TGTGCCAGCAGCTTAACCACGGGGGCTTTGGATGGCTACACCTTC
TRBD2	TRBV13	18	.	TRBJ2-5	CASSSGGAGDYLQETQYF	TGTGCCAGCAGCTCCGGTGGAGCGGGGGACTATCTCCAAGAGACCCAGTACTTC
.	TRBV7-9	13	.	TRBJ1-2	CASSFKAEGGYTF	TGTGCCAGCAGCTTTAAAGCGGAGGGAGGCTACACCTTC
TRBD2	TRBV18	14	.	TRBJ2-3	CASSGAGATDTQYF	TGTGCCAGCTCCGGAGCGGGAGCGACAGATACGCAGTATTTT
.	TRBV18	12	.	TRBJ1-4	CASSPPGEKLFF	TGTGCCAGCTCACCCCCGGGTGAAAAACTGTTTTTT
.	TRBV30	13	few	TRBJ1-3	CAWDRSSGNTIYF	TGTGCCTGGGACAGGAGCTCTGGAAACACCATATATTTT
.	TRBV10-3	15	.	TRBJ1-4	CAISDPVATNEKLFF	TGTGCCATCAGTGACCCAGTAGCAACTAATGAAAAACTGTTTTTT
.	TRBV18	15	.	TRBJ1-4	CASSPPVGLNEKLFF	TGTGCCAGCTCACCACCGGTCGGGCTTAATGAAAAACTGTTTTTT
TRBD1	TRBV5-1	15	.	TRBJ2-5	CASSWTGGEKETQYF	TGCGCCAGCAGCTGGACAGGGGGCGAAAAAGAGACCCAGTACTTC
TRBD2	TRBV2	13	.	TRBJ2-7	CASRLAGAGEQYF	TGTGCCAGCAGACTAGCGGGAGCGGGCGAGCAGTACTTC
.	TRBV11-3	13	.	TRBJ2-5	CASSLDRYETQYF	TGTGCCAGCAGCTTAGATCGATATGAGACCCAGTACTTC
.	TRBV29-1	15	.	TRBJ2-2	CSVDLGAVNTGELFF	TGCAGCGTTGATCTTGGGGCAGTGAACACCGGGGAGCTGTTTTTT
TRBD1	TRBV19	16	.	TRBJ2-7	CASSPGDRPLGNEQYF	TGTGCCAGTAGTCCTGGGGACAGGCCCCTAGGGAACGAGCAGTACTTC
TRBD1	TRBV5-6	14	once	TRBJ2-7	CASSLRGQGNEQYF	TGTGCCAGCAGCTTGCGGGGACAGGGCAACGAGCAGTACTTC
.	TRBV11-2	13	.	TRBJ1-2	CASSRLRVDGYTF	TGTGCCAGCAGCCGACTCCGGGTGGATGGCTACACCTTC
TRBD2	TRBV4-3	15	.	TRBJ2-7	CASSQGTSGNYEQYF	TGCGCCAGCAGCCAAGGGACTAGCGGGAACTACGAGCAGTACTTC
.	TRBV30	16	.	TRBJ1-3	CAWMGPGRGTGNTIYF	TGTGCCTGGATGGGTCCCGGCAGGGGAACTGGAAACACCATATATTTT
.	TRBV6-6	13	few	TRBJ1-2	CASSYRTAYGYTF	TGTGCCAGCAGTTACCGGACGGCCTATGGCTACACCTTC
.	TRBV18	14	.	TRBJ2-5	CASSGDTWKETQYF	TGTGCCAGCTCAGGGGACACTTGGAAAGAGACCCAGTACTTC
.	TRBV21-1	14	.	TRBJ2-7	CASSKLPGCYEQYF	TGTGCCAGCAGCAAACTTCCAGGGTGCTACGAGCAGTACTTC
.	TRBV7-6	14	.	TRBJ2-1	CASSGLGQTNEQFF	TGTGCCAGCAGCGGACTGGGACAAACCAATGAGCAGTTCTTC
.	TRBV28	12	.	TRBJ1-1	CASSLVNTEAFF	TGTGCCAGCAGTTTAGTGAACACTGAAGCTTTCTTT
.	TRBV5-1	14	few	TRBJ1-6	CASSLEGRSSPLHF	TGCGCCAGCAGCTTGGAAGGCAGATCTTCACCCCTCCACTTT
TRBD1	TRBV6-5	16	.	TRBJ1-6	CASSYSRGGEGSPLHF	TGTGCCAGCAGTTACTCGAGAGGGGGCGAGGGTTCACCCCTCCACTTT
.	TRBV7-9	13	.	TRBJ1-2	CASSGTANHGYTF	TGTGCCAGCAGCGGTACAGCTAATCATGGCTACACCTTC
TRBD2	TRBV27	15	.	TRBJ2-5	CASRVRTSGGETQYF	TGTGCCAGCAGGGTCCGGACTAGCGGGGGAGAGACCCAGTACTTC
TRBD1	TRBV28	15	.	TRBJ2-1	CASSSSGTGIYEQFF	TGTGCCAGCAGTTCGTCCGGGACAGGGATTTACGAGCAGTTCTTC
.	TRBV11-2	15	once	TRBJ2-2	CASSYNSRNTGELFF	TGTGCCAGCAGTTATAACAGCAGGAACACCGGGGAGCTGTTTTTT
.	TRBV11-2	14	once	TRBJ1-5	CASSLESNNQPQHF	TGTGCCAGCAGCTTAGAGAGTAACAATCAGCCCCAGCATTTT
TRBD2	TRBV5-4	14	.	TRBJ2-7	CASSLPGTSYEQYF	TGTGCCAGCAGCTTGCCCGGGACTAGTTACGAGCAGTACTTC
.	TRBV30	14	.	TRBJ1-1	CAWSLGGPGTEAFF	TGTGCCTGGAGCCTCGGAGGCCCAGGCACTGAAGCTTTCTTT